The 14 T cell receptor beta chains presented below share a single source sample, sequenced in a study of cytomegalovirus exposure and HLA in healthy donors (dated by TCRdb to 2016 to 2017). Library creation used the immunoSEQ multiplex PCR assay. For the multiplex PCR, a mixture combining 60 forward primers for TCR Vbeta segments and 13 reverse primers for TCR Jbeta segments was used. In TCRdb, the immuneACCESS table is reduced to in-frame sequences with V and J assigned. These tables do not hold every clone; where another copy was compared, an unresolved V gene accounts for under half, and the others remain unexplained. The sample includes roughly 80,000 clones, with around 62% observed a single time. Of the sample, roughly 4% falls within the top ten clones. The sequencing input was PBMCs. Receptors were obtained from a male donor in good health and CMV-seropositive.

This rearrangement joins TRBV7-6 to TRBJ2-7; 7 bases align to TRBD1. The CDR3 length is 12 residues. Germline lookup yields CDR1 SGHVS and CDR2 FNYEAQ. J lost 6 bases, V lost 5 bases, and 4 bases had no gene match. The CDR3 bases are TGTGCCAGCAGCCCGGACAGGCTCGAGCAGTACTTC. This encodes CASSPDRLEQYF.

This sequence joins TRBV9 and TRBJ1-1; D is perhaps TRBD1 (6 bases). From germline, CDR1 is SGDLS and CDR2 YYNGEE. The CDR3 length is 14 residues. The V end lost 4 bases, the J end lost 0 bases, and 10 bases lay between the germline ends. The CDR3 DNA follows: TGTGCCAGCAGCCCCCGGACAGTGAACACTGAAGCTTTCTTT. Its protein product is CASSPRTVNTEAFF.

The rearrangement uses TRBV5-1 and TRBJ2-1, with TRBD2 identical over 10 bases. The CDR3 is 15 residues long. The V segment lost 2 bases and the J segment 7 bases; nucleotides outside the gene matches: 6. Germline assignment: CDR1 SGHRS and CDR2 YFSETQ. The CDR3 sequence is CASSFELAGPNEQFF. The CDR3 DNA is TGCGCCAGCAGCTTTGAACTAGCGGGGCCGAATGAGCAGTTCTTC.

The rearrangement joins TRBV19 to TRBJ2-7; 7 nucleotides align to TRBD1. The V segment lost 5 bases and the J segment 3 bases; nucleotides outside the gene matches: 10. CDR3 length: 15 amino acids. CDR1 is LNHDA and CDR2 is SQIVND in the germline V gene (reference sequence). The CDR3 is CASSPLLGDSYEQYF. DNA for the CDR3: TGTGCCAGTAGTCCGCTGTTGGGGGACAGCTACGAGCAGTACTTC.

J is TRBJ2-3 and V is TRBV27, with D maybe TRBD2 (5 bases). The germline gives CDR1 MNHEY, CDR2 SMNVEV (reference sequence). V dropped 5 bases and J dropped 8 bases, with 14 bases sitting between them. CDR3 length: 13 amino acids. The CDR3 region has the DNA TGTGCCAGCAGTGGGCTAGCCGAAGGTACGCAGTATTTT. Translated, it gives CASSGLAEGTQYF.

The rearrangement links TRBV9 to TRBJ2-2; possible D gene TRBD1, 5 bases. V was shortened by 3 bases and J by 2 bases, with 11 bases between the two germline ends. Germline loops: CDR1 SGDLS, CDR2 YYNGEE. This CDR3 has 15 amino acids. CDR3 sequence: CASSGLQGNTGELFF. CDR3 sequence (DNA): TGTGCCAGCAGCGGGCTTCAGGGTAACACCGGGGAGCTGTTTTTT.

This chain joins TRBV27 and TRBJ1-1; TRBD1 is a possible D gene (6 bases). Trimming cost V 3 bases and J 5 bases, with 7 bases left between them. The germline CDR1 and CDR2 sequences are MNHEY and SMNVEV (reference sequence). This CDR3 has 12 residues. CDR3 region: CASSFQGTEAFF. CDR3 nucleotide sequence: TGTGCCAGCAGTTTCCAGGGGACTGAAGCTTTCTTT.

The V call is TRBV5-6, the J call TRBJ1-6; 8 nucleotides agree with TRBD1. The ends lost 3 bases at V and 5 bases at J; junction bases unmatched: 4. This CDR3 spans 15 amino acids. Germline values: CDR1 SGHDT, CDR2 YYEEEE. CDR3 residues: CASSWGTGDNSPLHF. Here the CDR3 DNA reads TGTGCCAGCAGCTGGGGGACAGGCGATAATTCACCCCTCCACTTT.

This chain joins TRBV6-1 and TRBJ1-2; D call uncertain. The CDR3 has 15 amino acids. CDR1 MNHNS and CDR2 SASEGT come from the germline V gene. Trimming took off 1 base at V and 2 bases at J, with 11 bases between the two ends. The CDR3 DNA reads TGTGCCAGCAGTGAAGGATGGAGTCGGAACTATGGCTACACCTTC. Translation gives CASSEGWSRNYGYTF.

Only a few counts were recorded for this clone. The chain carries TRBV19 and TRBJ1-5; possibly TRBD1 for D (6 bases). There are 13 residues in the CDR3. With 7 bases removed from V and 7 bases from J, the gap between germline ends came to 14 bases. CDR1 is LNHDA and CDR2 is SQIVND in the germline V gene (reference sequence). The CDR3 protein is CASIPRGGQPQHF. For the CDR3, the DNA is TGTGCCAGTATACCCAGAGGGGGACAGCCCCAGCATTTT.

The genes are TRBV27 and TRBJ1-1, with a possible D match to TRBD1 (5 bases). CDR1 is MNHEY and CDR2 is SMNVEV in the germline V gene (reference sequence). The CDR3 runs 12 residues. The V and J ends lost 6 bases and 3 bases respectively, with 8 bases between them. The CDR3 DNA follows: TGTGCCAGCAGAGGGGATTACACTGAAGCTTTCTTT. Translation gives CASRGDYTEAFF.

In its sample, this clone was seen once. V and J are TRBV4-2 and TRBJ2-3, with 10 bases fitting TRBD2. V lost 4 bases, J lost 4 bases, and 8 bases stayed unmatched. Germline assignment: CDR1 LGHNA and CDR2 YNFKEQ. The CDR3 covers 16 residues. CDR3 region: CASSPESSGSADTQYF. CDR3 in DNA: TGTGCCAGCAGCCCGGAGTCTAGCGGGAGCGCAGATACGCAGTATTTT.

The chain combines TRBV7-9 with TRBJ2-2, with a possible D match to TRBD2 (6 bases). The germline V gene encodes CDR1 SEHNR and CDR2 FQNEAQ (reference sequence). This CDR3 contains 17 residues. The germline V and J ends were trimmed by 5 bases and 8 bases, with 24 bases remaining between them. The CDR3 nucleotides are TGTGCCAGCAGCGCCTCCGGGACTCTCTTTTCACCGGGGGAGCTGTTTTTT. Translating it yields CASSASGTLFSPGELFF. The full variable domain, completed using reference TRBV7-9 and TRBJ2-2, is DTGVSQNPRHKITKRGQNVTFRCDPISEHNRLYWYRQTLGQGPEFLTYFQNEAQLEKSRLLSDRFSAERPKGSFSTLEIQRTEQGDSAMYLCASSASGTLFSPGELFFGEGSRLTVL.

This clone was recorded only once. The CDR3 bases are TGTGCCAGCAGCTTTGACTTAGGTGTTACTGAAGCTTTCTTT. Its protein is CASSFDLGVTEAFF. The rearrangement joins TRBV5-6 to TRBJ1-1; no clear D gene. This CDR3 comprises 14 residues. Germline CDR1 reads SGHDT; CDR2 reads YYEEEE. V gave up 2 bases and J gave up 5 bases, with 13 bases separating them.